A selection of T cell receptor beta chains follows, all from one sample in a study of Ad26.COV2.S vaccination and SARS-CoV-2 variants. Libraries were prepared by immunoSEQ multiplex PCR; TCRdb keeps only in-frame clonotypes and omits some of them. This repertoire shows under 600,000 clones, roughly nine tenths found once; its top ten account for around 1.6%. Sequencing was performed on peripheral blood, taken in a trial of Ad26.COV2.S vaccine versus placebo. The receptors originated from a person between 18 and 59 years old who received the Ad26.COV2.S COVID-19 vaccine or a placebo. Both conserved end residues are part of each CDR3. The D gene is left open where the match is weak.

J gene,D gene,V gene,CDR3 protein,CDR3 DNA
TRBJ2-1,TRBD1,TRBV5-8,CASSTGQGYYNEQFF,TGTGCCAGCAGCACCGGACAGGGGTACTACAATGAGCAGTTCTTC
TRBJ1-2,NA,TRBV20-1,CSASNRAQDGYTF,TGCAGTGCTAGTAACCGGGCCCAGGATGGCTACACCTTC
TRBJ2-5,NA,TRBV6-5,CASRADRDGQETQYF,TGTGCCAGCAGAGCGGACCGGGACGGCCAAGAGACCCAGTACTTC
TRBJ1-1,NA,TRBV20-1,CSTIRGEAFF,TGCAGTACCATCAGGGGAGAAGCTTTCTTT
TRBJ2-3,TRBD2,TRBV19,CASSRLAEGPGDTQYF,TGTGCCAGTAGCAGACTAGCGGAAGGCCCTGGGGATACGCAGTATTTT
TRBJ1-1,NA,TRBV29-1,CSVTQPNMNTEAFF,TGCAGCGTCACACAGCCTAACATGAACACTGAAGCTTTCTTT
TRBJ2-7,TRBD2,TRBV9,CASSVGLAGGPYEQYF,TGTGCCAGCAGCGTAGGCCTAGCGGGAGGGCCTTACGAGCAGTACTTC
TRBJ2-7,NA,TRBV30,CAWSSRLTYEQYF,TGTGCCTGGAGTTCGCGACTTACCTACGAGCAGTACTTC
TRBJ2-7,TRBD2,TRBV3-1/TRBV3-2,CASSPTSSEQYF,TGTGCCAGCAGCCCGACTAGCTCCGAGCAGTACTTC
TRBJ2-6,NA,TRBV7-2,CASSRDWTVSGANVLTF,TGTGCCAGCAGCCGGGACTGGACGGTCTCTGGGGCCAACGTCCTGACTTTC
TRBJ1-2,NA,TRBV29-1,CSVVQGYTF,TGCAGCGTTGTGCAGGGCTACACCTTC
TRBJ2-5,NA,TRBV12-3/TRBV12-4,CASSLPGGETQYF,TGTGCCAGCAGTTTACCCGGCGGGGAGACCCAGTACTTC
TRBJ1-1,NA,TRBV18,CASSPPFGDTEAFF,TGTGCCAGCTCACCACCGTTCGGGGACACTGAAGCTTTCTTT